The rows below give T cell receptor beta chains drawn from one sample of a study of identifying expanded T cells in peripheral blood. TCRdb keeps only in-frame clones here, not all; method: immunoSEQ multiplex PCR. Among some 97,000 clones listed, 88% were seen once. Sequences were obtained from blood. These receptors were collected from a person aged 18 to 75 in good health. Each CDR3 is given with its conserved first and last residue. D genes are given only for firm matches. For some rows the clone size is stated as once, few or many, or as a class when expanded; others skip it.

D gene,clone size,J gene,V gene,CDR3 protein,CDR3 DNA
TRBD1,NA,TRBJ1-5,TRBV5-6,CASSFGQGGEPQHF,TGTGCCAGCAGCTTCGGACAGGGAGGGGAGCCCCAGCATTTT
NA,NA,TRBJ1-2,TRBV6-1,CASWDTTNYGYTF,TGTGCCAGTTGGGACACTACTAACTATGGCTACACCTTC
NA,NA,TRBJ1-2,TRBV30,CAWGGGEGYTF,TGTGCCTGGGGGGGAGGGGAAGGCTACACCTTC
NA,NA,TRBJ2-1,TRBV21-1,CASSKGGQGHLAGDFEQFF,TGTGCCAGCAGCAAAGGAGGACAGGGTCATCTAGCGGGAGACTTCGAGCAGTTCTTC
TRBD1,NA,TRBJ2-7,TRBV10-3,CAINQPDRGSYEQYF,TGTGCCATCAATCAGCCGGACAGGGGCTCCTACGAGCAGTACTTC
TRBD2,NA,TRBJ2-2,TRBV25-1,CASRTSANTGELFF,TGTGCCAGCAGGACTAGCGCGAACACCGGGGAGCTGTTTTTT
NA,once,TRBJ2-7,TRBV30,CAWSRGLEQYF,TGTGCCTGGAGCCGGGGTCTCGAGCAGTACTTC
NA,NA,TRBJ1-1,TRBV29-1,CSVNRRADTEAFF,TGCAGCGTCAACAGGCGCGCTGACACTGAAGCTTTCTTT
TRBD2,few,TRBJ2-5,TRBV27,CASSPRSGGDDQTQYF,TGTGCCAGCAGTCCGCGTAGCGGGGGGGACGATCAGACCCAGTACTTC
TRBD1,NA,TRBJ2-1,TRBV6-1,CASSKGTATYNEQFF,TGTGCCAGCAGTAAGGGGACAGCGACCTACAATGAGCAGTTCTTC
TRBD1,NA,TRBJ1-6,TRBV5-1,CASSPEGTGNSPLHF,TGCGCCAGCAGCCCCGAAGGGACAGGGAATTCACCCCTCCACTTT
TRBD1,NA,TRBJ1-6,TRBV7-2,CASSQGQAGNSPLHF,TGTGCCAGCAGCCAAGGACAGGCTGGAAATTCACCCCTCCACTTT
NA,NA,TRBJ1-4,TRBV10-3,CAISGNRESEKLFF,TGTGCCATCAGTGGAAACAGGGAGAGTGAAAAACTGTTTTTT
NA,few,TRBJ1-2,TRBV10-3,CAISYIQGDGYTF,TGTGCCATCTCTTATATCCAAGGAGACGGCTACACCTTC
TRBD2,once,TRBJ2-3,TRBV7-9,CASSPPTSGGRADTQYF,TGTGCCAGCAGCCCACCGACTAGCGGGGGGCGGGCAGATACGCAGTATTTT
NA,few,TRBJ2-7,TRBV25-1,CASSEDPGQSSYEQYF,TGTGCCAGCAGTGAAGATCCAGGACAGAGCTCCTACGAGCAGTACTTC
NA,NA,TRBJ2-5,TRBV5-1,CASSLGGIQETQYF,TGCGCCAGCAGCTTGGGGGGAATCCAAGAGACCCAGTACTTC
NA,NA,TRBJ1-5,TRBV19,CASTTGNQPQHF,TGTGCCAGTACCACAGGGAATCAGCCCCAGCATTTT
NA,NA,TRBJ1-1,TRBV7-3,CASSLTQNTEAFF,TGTGCCAGCAGCTTAACTCAGAACACTGAAGCTTTCTTT
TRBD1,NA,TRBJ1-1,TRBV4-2,CASSPMTGQGNTEAFF,TGTGCCAGCAGCCCCATGACCGGACAGGGGAACACTGAAGCTTTCTTT
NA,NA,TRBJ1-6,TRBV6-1,CASSDGPYVYNSPLHF,TGTGCCAGCAGTGACGGACCCTACGTCTATAATTCACCCCTCCACTTT
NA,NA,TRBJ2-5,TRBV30,CAWSVGTIEETQYF,TGTGCCTGGAGTGTAGGGACAATTGAAGAGACCCAGTACTTC
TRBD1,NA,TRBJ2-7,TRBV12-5,CASGLGQGLYEQYF,TGTGCTAGTGGTTTAGGACAGGGGTTATACGAGCAGTACTTC
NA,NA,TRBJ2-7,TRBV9,CASSSVDSSIYEQYF,TGTGCCAGCAGCTCGGTAGACAGCTCTATCTACGAGCAGTACTTC
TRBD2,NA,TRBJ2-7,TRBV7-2,CASSLGLAGFYEQYF,TGTGCCAGCAGCTTAGGACTAGCGGGCTTTTACGAGCAGTACTTC
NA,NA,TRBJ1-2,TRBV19,CASRVAGGDYGYTF,TGTGCCAGTAGGGTGGCGGGAGGGGACTATGGCTACACCTTC
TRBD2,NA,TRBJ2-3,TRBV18,CASSPPAAGGADTQYF,TGTGCCAGCTCACCACCGGCAGCGGGGGGTGCAGATACGCAGTATTTT
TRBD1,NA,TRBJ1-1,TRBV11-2,CASSPRDRNTEAFF,TGTGCCAGCAGCCCCCGGGACAGGAACACTGAAGCTTTCTTT
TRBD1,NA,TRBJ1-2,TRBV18,CASSPPVTGGGYTF,TGTGCCAGCTCACCACCGGTGACAGGGGGCGGCTACACCTTC
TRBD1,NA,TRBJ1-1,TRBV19,CASSIAGGSEAFF,TGTGCCAGTAGTATAGCAGGGGGCTCTGAAGCTTTCTTT
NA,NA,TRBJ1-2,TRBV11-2,CASSPNEKKSYGYTF,TGTGCCAGCAGCCCAAATGAGAAGAAGAGCTATGGCTACACCTTC
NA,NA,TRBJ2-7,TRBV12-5,CASGSAPGRTTYEQYF,TGTGCTAGTGGTTCGGCCCCTGGACGGACCACCTACGAGCAGTACTTC
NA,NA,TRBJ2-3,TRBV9,CASSVGTPSTDTQYF,TGTGCCAGCAGCGTCGGGACGCCTAGCACAGATACGCAGTATTTT
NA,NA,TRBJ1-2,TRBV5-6,CASSLGQYYGYTF,TGTGCCAGCAGCCTAGGACAGTACTATGGCTACACCTTC
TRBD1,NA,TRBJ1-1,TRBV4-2,CASSPSTGGQGTEAFF,TGTGCCAGCAGCCCCTCCACAGGGGGCCAGGGGACTGAAGCTTTCTTT
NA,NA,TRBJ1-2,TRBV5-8,CASGKTGNYGYTF,TGTGCCAGCGGGAAGACAGGCAACTATGGCTACACCTTC
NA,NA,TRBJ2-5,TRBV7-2,CASSLGRVQETQYF,TGTGCCAGCAGCTTAGGGCGGGTACAAGAGACCCAGTACTTC
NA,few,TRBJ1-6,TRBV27,CASRLVGDSNSPLHF,TGTGCCAGCAGACTGGTAGGGGATAGTAATTCACCCCTCCACTTT
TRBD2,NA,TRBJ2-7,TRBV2,CASRKRTSGAYEQYF,TGTGCCAGCAGAAAAAGGACTAGCGGGGCTTACGAGCAGTACTTC
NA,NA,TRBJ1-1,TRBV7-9,CASSLGTENTEAFF,TGTGCCAGCAGCTTAGGTACAGAGAACACTGAAGCTTTCTTT
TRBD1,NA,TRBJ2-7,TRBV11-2,CASSSPGQPYEQYF,TGTGCCAGCAGCTCCCCGGGACAGCCCTACGAGCAGTACTTC
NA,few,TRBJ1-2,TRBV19,CASSIGAVNYGYTF,TGTGCCAGTAGTATAGGGGCAGTTAACTATGGCTACACCTTC
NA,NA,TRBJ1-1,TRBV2,CASVPLAGRRMNTEAFF,TGTGCCAGCGTACCCCTTGCAGGGCGGCGGATGAACACTGAAGCTTTCTTT
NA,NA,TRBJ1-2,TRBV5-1,CASSLAVDYGYTF,TGCGCCAGCAGCTTGGCAGTGGACTATGGCTACACCTTC
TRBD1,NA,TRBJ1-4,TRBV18,CASQYDRALSEKLFF,TGTGCCAGTCAATATGACAGGGCGCTTTCTGAAAAACTGTTTTTT
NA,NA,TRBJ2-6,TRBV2,CASSVGGSGANVLTF,TGTGCCAGCAGTGTGGGAGGCTCTGGGGCCAACGTCCTGACTTTC
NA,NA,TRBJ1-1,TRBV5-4,CASTSNTEAFF,TGTGCCAGCACCTCTAACACTGAAGCTTTCTTT
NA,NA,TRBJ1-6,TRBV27,CASSFSGTVNSPLHF,TGTGCCAGCAGTTTCTCCGGGACGGTTAATTCACCCCTCCACTTT
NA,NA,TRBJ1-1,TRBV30,CAWSVLVGLTEAFF,TGTGCCTGGAGTGTACTGGTCGGGCTCACTGAAGCTTTCTTT
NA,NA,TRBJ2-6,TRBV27,CASSFRVNAGANVLTF,TGTGCCAGCAGTTTTAGGGTTAACGCTGGGGCCAACGTCCTGACTTTC
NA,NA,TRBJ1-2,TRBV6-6,CASIDRTGPNYGYTF,TGTGCCAGCATCGACCGAACAGGCCCTAACTATGGCTACACCTTC
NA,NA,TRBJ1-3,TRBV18,CASSPYDENTIYF,TGTGCCAGCTCACCTTACGACGAAAACACCATATATTTT
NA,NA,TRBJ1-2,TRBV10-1,CASSDSNREPNYGYTF,TGCGCCAGCAGTGACTCGAACAGGGAGCCCAACTATGGCTACACCTTC
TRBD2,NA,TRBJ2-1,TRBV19,CASGSGGSRYNEQFF,TGTGCCAGTGGCTCGGGGGGGTCCCGATACAATGAGCAGTTCTTC
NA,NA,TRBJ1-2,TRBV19,CASSLQEQPYGYTF,TGTGCCAGTAGTCTTCAGGAACAGCCCTATGGCTACACCTTC
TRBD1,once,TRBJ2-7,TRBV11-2,CASSLVTGGGDEQYF,TGTGCCAGCAGCTTAGTGACAGGGGGCGGCGACGAGCAGTACTTC
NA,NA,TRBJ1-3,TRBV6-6,CASSPAMVSGNTIYF,TGTGCCAGCAGTCCCGCGATGGTCTCTGGAAACACCATATATTTT
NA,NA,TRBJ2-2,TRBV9,CASSVVGGAPGELFF,TGTGCCAGCAGCGTAGTAGGGGGGGCGCCCGGGGAGCTGTTTTTT
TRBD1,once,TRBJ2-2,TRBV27,CASSVTQGWELFF,TGTGCCAGCAGTGTAACACAGGGGTGGGAGCTGTTTTTT
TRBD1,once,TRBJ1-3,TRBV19,CASSPTTGAGNTIYF,TGTGCCAGTAGTCCGACAACAGGGGCAGGAAACACCATATATTTT